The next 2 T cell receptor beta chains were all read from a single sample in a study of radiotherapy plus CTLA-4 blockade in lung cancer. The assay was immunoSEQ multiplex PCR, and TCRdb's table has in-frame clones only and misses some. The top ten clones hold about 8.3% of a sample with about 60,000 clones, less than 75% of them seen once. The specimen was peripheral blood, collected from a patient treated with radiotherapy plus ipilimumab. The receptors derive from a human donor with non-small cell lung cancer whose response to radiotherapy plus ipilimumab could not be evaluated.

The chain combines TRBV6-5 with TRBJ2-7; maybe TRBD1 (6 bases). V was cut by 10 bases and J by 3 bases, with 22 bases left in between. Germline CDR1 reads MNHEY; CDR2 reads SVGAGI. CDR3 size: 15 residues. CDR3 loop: CATDTPDSAVYEQYF. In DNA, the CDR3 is TGTGCCACCGATACGCCGGACAGCGCGGTCTACGAGCAGTACTTC.

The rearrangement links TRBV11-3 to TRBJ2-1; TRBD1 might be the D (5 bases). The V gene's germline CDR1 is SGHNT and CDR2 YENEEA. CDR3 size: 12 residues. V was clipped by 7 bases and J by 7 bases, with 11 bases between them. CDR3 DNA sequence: TGTGCCAGCACCCTCCAGGGTAATGAGCAGTTCTTC. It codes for CASTLQGNEQFF.